The next 25 T cell receptor beta chains were all read from a single sample in a study of CD8 T cells in Susac syndrome. RNA totalling about 0.5 to 1 ug underwent reverse transcription with random hexamers. TCRdb called the immunoSEQ multiplex PCR reads again in MiXCR, with one record for every CDR3 protein. The profile shows about 130,000 distinct CDR3 sequences, 90% to 95% of them singletons. Sequencing input: CD4+ T cells from PBMCs. The receptors come from a human donor in good health.

A single count supports this clonotype. The gene calls are TRBV30 and TRBJ1-1; D gene uncertain. Trimming removed 2 bases from V and 5 bases from J, with 9 bases in between. The CDR3 is 12 amino acids. The germline V gene encodes CDR1 GTSNPN and CDR2 SVGIG (reference sequence). The CDR3 region is CAWSWGRTEAFF. The CDR3 nucleotides read TGTGCCTGGAGTTGGGGAAGGACTGAAGCTTTCTTT.

The chain is built from TRBV5-1 and TRBJ2-7; TRBD1 aligns across 8 bases. CDR3 length equals 17 residues. V lost 0 bases to trimming and J lost 2 bases; unmatched junction nucleotides: 10. The V gene's germline CDR1 is SGHRS and CDR2 YFSETQ. The CDR3 coding sequence is TGCGCCAGCAGCTTGGCAACCTCGGGGACAGGACCCTACGAGCAGTACTTC. It is translated as CASSLATSGTGPYEQYF.

The chain employs TRBV20-1 and TRBJ2-3; TRBD2 matches at 7 bases. The CDR3 runs to 14 residues. Per germline, CDR1 DFQATT and CDR2 SNEGSKA (reference sequence). V lost 5 bases, J lost 0 bases, and 5 bases stayed unmatched. In DNA form, the CDR3 reads TGCAGTGCTGTGAGCGGGGATAGCACAGATACGCAGTATTTT. Protein sequence: CSAVSGDSTDTQYF.

The CDR3 DNA reads as TGTGCCAGCAGCCAAACAGCCGGAACCTACGAGCAGTACTTC. The encoded protein is CASSQTAGTYEQYF. This chain connects TRBV4-2 to TRBJ2-7, with unresolved D. Trimming shortened V by 2 bases and J by 2 bases, and 10 bases separated the two germline ends. Germline V lookup: CDR1 LGHNA, CDR2 YNFKEQ. This CDR3 comprises 14 residues.

The gene calls are TRBV4-1 and TRBJ2-1, with a weak D call TRBD2 (6 bases). V was trimmed by 1 base and J by 2 bases, leaving 12 bases between them. The germline V gene has CDR1 MGHRA and CDR2 YSYEKL. The CDR3 spans 16 residues. Written as DNA, the CDR3 is TGCGCCAGCAGCCAAGTGTGGCGGGAAGCCTACAATGAGCAGTTCTTC. Its translation is CASSQVWREAYNEQFF.

The chain employs TRBV28 and TRBJ1-2; 11 positions match TRBD1. The CDR3 has 17 residues. From germline, CDR1 is MDHEN and CDR2 SYDVKM. J lost 5 bases, V lost 6 bases, and 14 bases had no gene match. The CDR3 DNA is TGTGCCAGCAGCATCATCGGACAGGGGGCTACATGGTATGGCTACACCTTC. This translates into CASSIIGQGATWYGYTF.

The chain is built from TRBV6-1 and TRBJ2-1; a possible D gene is TRBD2 (5 bases). This CDR3 comprises 12 residues. Germline V gene data show CDR1 as MNHNS and CDR2 as SASEGT. The germline V and J ends were trimmed by 7 bases and 6 bases, with 10 bases remaining between them. Here the CDR3 DNA reads TGTGCCAGCAAACTAGTCTCCAATGAGCAGTTCTTC. Its protein is CASKLVSNEQFF.

The chain joins TRBV7-9 to TRBJ1-1; 7 bases fit TRBD1. Germline CDR1 reads SEHNR; CDR2 reads FQNEAQ (reference sequence). Trimming at V came to 3 bases and at J to 0 bases, leaving 4 bases not matched to a gene. There are 15 residues in the CDR3. CDR3 nucleotides: TGTGCCAGCAGCTTCGCCGGGACAGTGAACACTGAAGCTTTCTTT. This translates into CASSFAGTVNTEAFF.

The chain links TRBV6-1 to TRBJ2-7; D possibly corresponds to TRBD2 (6 bases). The CDR3 extends over 15 amino acids. CDR1 and CDR2 from the germline V gene are MNHNS and SASEGT. V was cut by 0 bases and J by 7 bases, with 16 bases left in between. The CDR3 sequence is CASSEAPGVRGEQYF. In nucleotides, the CDR3 is TGTGCCAGCAGTGAAGCGCCGGGAGTCCGGGGAGAGCAGTACTTC.

The rearrangement uses TRBV9 and TRBJ2-3; D perhaps matches TRBD1 (6 bases). V shed 0 bases and J shed 1 base, with 15 bases lying between them. Germline-derived CDR1 and CDR2 are SGDLS and YYNGEE. There are 17 residues in the CDR3. The CDR3, as DNA: TGTGCCAGCAGCGTAGAGGTTGGCAGGGGTCGCACAGATACGCAGTATTTT. Its protein is CASSVEVGRGRTDTQYF. Complete variable domain (other parts from reference TRBV9 and TRBJ2-3): DSGVTQTPKHLITATGQRVTLRCSPRSGDLSVYWYQQSLDQGLQFLIQYYNGEERAKGNILERFSAQQFPDLHSELNLSSLELGDSALYFCASSVEVGRGRTDTQYFGPGTRLTVL.

The chain combines TRBV6-1 with TRBJ2-7; D not certain. There are 12 residues in the CDR3. Germline lookup yields CDR1 MNHNS and CDR2 SASEGT. The V end was cut by 3 bases, the J end by 4 bases, with 7 bases between. The CDR3 coding sequence is TGTGCCAGCAGTGACCCCTGGTACGAGCAGTACTTC. It translates to CASSDPWYEQYF.

V usage is TRBV5-1 and J usage is TRBJ2-6; tentative D call: TRBD1 (6 bases). V lost 6 bases to trimming and J lost 0 bases, with 10 bases between them. This CDR3 contains 15 residues. Germline V lookup: CDR1 SGHRS, CDR2 YFSETQ. The CDR3 bases are TGCGCCAGCACCACAGGGAACTCTGGGGCCAACGTCCTGACTTTC. Translated: CASTTGNSGANVLTF.

The chain has TRBV30 and TRBJ2-7; D is perhaps TRBD2 (6 bases). CDR3 length: 16 residues. Trimming took off 0 bases at V and 0 bases at J, with 15 bases between the two ends. Germline V gene data show CDR1 as GTSNPN and CDR2 as SVGIG (reference sequence). CDR3 DNA sequence: TGTGCCTGGAGTGTACGGGGAGGACCATTCTCCTACGAGCAGTACTTC. It codes for CAWSVRGGPFSYEQYF.

The CDR3 sequence is CASSQVRGRSETQYF. Here the CDR3 DNA reads TGTGCCAGCAGCCAAGTTAGGGGGCGGAGCGAGACCCAGTACTTC. The rearrangement uses TRBV3-1 and TRBJ2-5; TRBD1 matches at 7 bases. V lost 1 base, J lost 5 bases, and 7 bases stayed unmatched. Germline loops: CDR1 LGHDT, CDR2 YNNKEL (reference sequence). The CDR3 is 15 residues long.

The rearrangement links TRBV24-1 to TRBJ2-7; 7 bases are a match to TRBD1. V trimming: 2 bases; J trimming: 5 bases; junction bases outside the gene matches: 2. Germline lookup yields CDR1 KGHDR and CDR2 SFDVKD. The CDR3 covers 13 residues. The CDR3 DNA is TGTGCCACCAGTGATTCTGACAGGGACGAGCAGTACTTC. It specifies CATSDSDRDEQYF.

The chain is built from TRBV28 and TRBJ2-1, with 8 bases identical to TRBD2. The V gene end was trimmed by 5 bases and the J gene end by 0 bases; junction bases not matched to a gene: 6. This CDR3 region has 16 residues. Germline V gene lookup returns CDR1 MDHEN and CDR2 SYDVKM. The CDR3: CASSTLAGRSYNEQFF. DNA for the CDR3: TGTGCCAGCAGTACCCTAGCGGGTCGCTCCTACAATGAGCAGTTCTTC.

The CDR3 region has the DNA TGCGCCAGCGTTACAGGCGAGGGCAATCAGCCCCAGCATTTT. Translation: CASVTGEGNQPQHF. The chain joins TRBV23-1 to TRBJ1-5; D perhaps matches TRBD1 (5 bases). TRBV23-1 is noted as an ORF with a role that remains uncertain. Trimming took off 8 bases at V and 2 bases at J, with 13 bases between the two ends. The CDR3 sequence is 14 residues long.

This sequence joins TRBV5-6 and TRBJ2-7; D is unresolved. Germline V gives CDR1 SGHDT, CDR2 YYEEEE. The CDR3 contains 12 residues. Deletions cut 4 bases from V and 6 bases from J, with 11 bases between. The CDR3 reads CASSLAGFEQYF. The CDR3 nucleotides read TGTGCCAGCAGCCTGGCAGGATTCGAGCAGTACTTC.

The genes are TRBV2 and TRBJ2-7; 7 bases are a match to TRBD1. V lost 7 bases, J lost 7 bases, and 10 bases stayed unmatched. Per the germline V gene, CDR1 is SNHLY and CDR2 is FYNNEI. This CDR3 is 13 amino acids long. The CDR3 nucleotides are TGTGCCAGCATAGGACAGGCCATCGGGGAGCAGTACTTC. Its translation is CASIGQAIGEQYF.

This sequence joins TRBV20-1 and TRBJ2-7, with D tentatively TRBD1 (5 bases). The CDR3 is made up of 14 amino acids. CDR1 and CDR2 from the germline V gene are DFQATT and SNEGSKA (reference sequence). V lost 5 bases and J lost 3, with 17 bases in between. DNA of the CDR3: TGCAGTGCTTCCACCCCGCAGGGAAACTACGAGCAGTACTTC. Its protein is CSASTPQGNYEQYF.

The chain is built from TRBV2 and TRBJ2-6, with unresolved D. V gave up 3 bases and J gave up 2 bases, with 8 bases separating them. Per the germline V gene, CDR1 is SNHLY and CDR2 is FYNNEI. This CDR3 is 15 amino acids long. The CDR3 DNA is TGTGCCAGCAGTGAGCAAGCACCTGGGGCCAACGTCCTGACTTTC. It yields the protein CASSEQAPGANVLTF.

The V and J genes are TRBV25-1 and TRBJ2-5; the D call may be TRBD1 or TRBD2 (5 bases each). CDR3 length equals 14 residues. Trimming took off 3 bases at V and 5 bases at J, with 13 bases between the two ends. Germline V CDR1 and CDR2: MGHDK, SYGVNS. CDR3: CASSEGVLLETQYF. CDR3 coding DNA: TGTGCCAGCAGTGAGGGGGTACTTCTCGAGACCCAGTACTTC. The full variable domain, completed using reference TRBV25-1 and TRBJ2-5, is EADIYQTPRYLVIGTGKKITLECSQTMGHDKMYWYQQDPGMELHLIHYSYGVNSTEKGDLSSESTVSRIRTEHFPLTLESARPSHTSQYLCASSEGVLLETQYFGPGTRLLVL.

This chain connects TRBV5-6 to TRBJ1-5; a weak D match, TRBD1 (5 bases). In germline, CDR1 is SGHDT, CDR2 YYEEEE. This CDR3 has 15 amino acids. V was clipped by 2 bases and J by 6 bases, with 15 bases between them. This CDR3 reads CASSLRQTVGQPQHF. The CDR3 region has the DNA TGTGCCAGCAGCTTACGACAGACCGTTGGTCAGCCCCAGCATTTT.

The chain employs TRBV5-6 and TRBJ2-5, with TRBD1 matching 7 bases. The CDR3 is made up of 16 amino acids. From germline, CDR1 is SGHDT and CDR2 YYEEEE. Unmatched junction bases numbered 15, after V lost 0 bases and J lost 10 bases. For the CDR3, the DNA is TGTGCCAGCAGCTTGGGGACAGGCACCTCCAATGGGATCCAGTACTTC. Translation gives CASSLGTGTSNGIQYF.

The CDR3 DNA reads TGTGCCAGCAGCTTAGGCGGGATCGGGAAAGAGACCCAGTACTTC. Translating it yields CASSLGGIGKETQYF. The chain recombines TRBV7-9 with TRBJ2-5, with D perhaps matching TRBD2 (6 bases). There are 15 residues in the CDR3. Germline-derived CDR1 and CDR2 are SEHNR and FQNEAQ (reference sequence). Trimming removed 1 base at V and 3 bases at J, with 12 bases between.